This T cell receptor beta chain was sequenced during a study of cytomegalovirus exposure and HLA in healthy donors. Regarding the study as a whole: Generally TCR sequences proved uncommon, though certain public TCRs appeared in numerous donors.

V lost 8 bases and J 0 bases, leaving 11 bases between the germline ends. CDR1 and CDR2 from the germline V gene are MNHEY and SMNVEV (reference sequence). The length of the CDR3 is 14 residues. Assay used: immunoSEQ multiplex PCR; TCRdb lists only in-frame clones, some missing. The sample includes around 250,000 clones, around 89% of them seen just once. This clone has a single count. Its antigen remains unknown. The sequence came from a woman between 18 and 30 years old in good health and CMV-seronegative. The sequencing input was PBMCs. This chain joins TRBV27 and TRBJ1-5; possibly TRBD1 for D (5 bases). CDR3 in amino acids: CASGDRGSNQPQHF. The CDR3 DNA sequence: TGTGCCAGCGGGGATAGGGGTAGCAATCAGCCCCAGCATTTT.